A single T cell receptor beta chain is shown here with its context. This clonotype was seen ten or more times. Its antigen remains undetermined. No much larger clonotype is one base removed from it; base qualities were not supplied. The data stem from a study of beta chain bispecific antibodies for T cell cancers (dated by TCRdb to 2020 to 2022). With respect to the entire study: Healthy donor T cells were cocultured with T cell leukemia lines and bispecific antibodies, then TRBV sequencing of surviving cells measured the depletion of each TRBV family. On the cell surface, TRBV12 (TRBV12-3) was expressed by Jurkat cells, whereas TRBV5-5 was expressed by HPB-ALL cells. The full study reports these points: Cross-reactivity of the anti-TRBV5-5 antibody with TRBV5-6 was attributed to high sequence similarity between the two genes. Each sequenced sample mixed leukemia cell line cells with normal T cells, and most targeted TRBV signal came from the leukemia cells rather than normal T cells.

The libraries included unique molecular identifier barcodes, and the barcodes were used to quantify clonotypes. Qiagen AllPrep DNA/RNA Micro kits were used to isolate total RNA, and an Agilent TapeStation was used to check RNA quality. TCR beta libraries were built by 5' RACE: cDNA synthesis followed by two PCR steps using TCR beta constant-region gene-specific primers. An Illumina MiSeq platform was used to sequence the TCR beta libraries. On the study's bioinformatics: MIGEC, MiXCR and VDJtools were used for read processing. Clonotype frequency was calculated as the fraction of unique molecular identifiers assigned to a given clonotype among all unique molecular identifiers in the sample. Nonfunctional TRBV genes listed as pseudogenes or open reading frames in IMGT, such as TRBV1, TRBV12-1 and TRBV21, were excluded. TCRdb applied fastp at Q25 and MiXCR to the public reads, then kept only in-frame beta chains. Rows with a matching CDR3 protein are joined into one entry that keeps the most common DNA and genes. For this entry, the V and J calls and clone size follow TCRdb and not the study's own pipeline. Within this sample are about 20,000 distinct CDR3 sequences, with roughly 3% of them counted one time only. The top ten hold approximately 30% of the sample.

T cells were expanded from blood mononuclear cells for approximately 3 days with either the anti-CD3 antibody OKT3 or CD3/CD28 Dynabeads. The culture conditions for expanded T cells were RPMI 1640 plus 10% fetal bovine serum, recombinant human IL-2 (100 IU/ml) and IL-7 (approximately 5.4 ng/ml). For cocultures, 5 x 10^4 or so normal T cells were combined with 5 x 10^4 or so target cells and bispecific antibody in about 98 ul and incubated for around 16 hours at 37 degrees C. Every bispecific antibody was made of two single-chain variable fragments, expressed in a single-chain diabody format carrying a His tag. Effector T cells were obtained from healthy human donors, and peripheral blood mononuclear cells were isolated from leukapheresis samples by Ficoll density gradient centrifugation. From the cysteine through the phenylalanine, the CDR3 covers 17 amino acids. The read is trimmed to its CDR3 DNA, 51 bases read in frame from base 1. Trimming takes 2 bases from V and 7 bases from J, and the germline ends sit 24 bases apart. CDR1 and CDR2, looked up from the germline V gene, are MNHEY and SVGEGT.

The sample consisted of healthy donor T cells cultured with leukemia cells. The source is a human donor in good health. Some clones in this sample may be carry-over from other donors' samples. The chain is encoded by TRBV6-2 or TRBV6-3 joined to TRBJ2-7; no D gene can be assigned with confidence. The CDR3 protein sequence reads: CASSYLLLVSDAWEQYF. The DNA is TGTGCCAGCAGTTACCTTCTCCTTGTGTCGGATGCCTGGGAGCAGTACTTC.